This T cell receptor (beta chain) was profiled in a study of T-cell memory formation after mild COVID-19. Points from the study as a whole: The pre-infection memory compartment contained some responding clones, suggesting cross-reactive memory joined.

Germline loops: CDR1 MGHRA, CDR2 YSYEKL. The CDR3 is 15 residues long. V lost 4 bases and J lost 0, with 9 bases in between. On this clonotype: What it binds is unknown.

MiXCR, applied by TCRdb to the 5' RACE reads, yields one record per CDR3 protein. The table has roughly 600,000 distinct CDR3 sequences, roughly 18% seen once; the top ten hold 12%. The sequence was collected from an adult woman who had mild COVID-19 (a few samples of this study predate the infection). Cell type and time point are not known. This chain joins TRBV4-1 and TRBJ2-2; D might be TRBD1 (5 bases). Sequencing was carried out using PBMCs or a T cell subset sorted from them (not recorded which). CDR3 sequence (DNA): TGCGCCAGCAGCCTACAGGAGACGAACACCGGGGAGCTGTTTTTT. Amino acid sequence: CASSLQETNTGELFF.